Listed below are T cell receptor beta chains from one sample, sequenced in a study of blood T cell repertoires in COVID-19. Sequencing was performed with immunoSEQ multiplex PCR; in TCRdb, only in-frame clones are kept and a portion is missing. The table has about 130,000 clones, roughly four fifths seen once. Sequencing input: peripheral blood. The receptors shown here come from a man between 40 and 49 years old with active or convalescent COVID-19. The CDR3 runs from the conserved cysteine through the conserved F or W. D genes are given only for firm matches. Only part of the rows carry a size: once, few, many, or a class if the clone is expanded.

CDR3	DNA	D	V	J	size
CASSLELGRTEAFF	TGTGCCAGCAGTTTAGAACTGGGGCGGACTGAAGCTTTCTTT	.	TRBV27	TRBJ1-1	.
CACTWRVEYSPLHF	TGTGCCTGTACCTGGCGGGTCGAATATTCACCCCTCCACTTT	.	TRBV30	TRBJ1-6	.
CASSPPGQGFHGYTF	TGTGCCAGCAGCCCTCCGGGACAGGGTTTTCATGGCTACACCTTC	TRBD1	TRBV3-1/TRBV3-2	TRBJ1-2	.
CASSQSDQGAYNEKLFF	TGTGCCAGCAGCCAAAGCGATCAGGGGGCGTATAATGAAAAACTGTTTTTT	TRBD1	TRBV7-2	TRBJ1-4	.
CASSLGQVGTEAFF	TGTGCCAGCAGCTTGGGACAGGTTGGCACTGAAGCTTTCTTT	TRBD1	TRBV7-6	TRBJ1-1	.
CASNDRGGPYGYTF	TGTGCCAGCAACGACAGGGGGGGCCCCTATGGCTACACCTTC	TRBD1	TRBV6-5	TRBJ1-2	.
CASSPGNTEAFF	TGTGCCAGTTCACCGGGGAACACTGAAGCTTTCTTT	.	TRBV11-2	TRBJ1-1	.
CASSQASGGGNEQFF	TGTGCCAGCAGCCAAGCTAGCGGGGGGGGGAATGAGCAGTTCTTC	TRBD2	TRBV3-1/TRBV3-2	TRBJ2-1	.
CASNTGLAGGGEQFF	TGTGCCAGCAATACGGGACTAGCGGGGGGAGGGGAGCAGTTCTTC	TRBD2	TRBV7-2	TRBJ2-1	.
CASSPTGAPFEAFF	TGTGCCAGCAGTCCTACAGGGGCCCCCTTTGAAGCTTTCTTT	TRBD1	TRBV27	TRBJ1-1	.
CASSYMAGEVGDTQYF	TGTGCCAGCAGTTACATGGCGGGGGAAGTGGGAGATACGCAGTATTTT	TRBD2	TRBV3-1/TRBV3-2	TRBJ2-3	.
CASSLSAMTGGKLFF	TGTGCCAGCAGCTTATCCGCAATGACAGGTGGAAAACTGTTTTTT	.	TRBV7-2	TRBJ1-4	.
CASSPGLAGTNTDTQYF	TGCGCCAGCAGCCCAGGACTAGCGGGGACCAACACAGATACGCAGTATTTT	TRBD2	TRBV4-3	TRBJ2-3	.
CASSTETGSGNTIYF	TGTGCCAGCAGCACCGAGACAGGGTCAGGAAACACCATATATTTT	TRBD1	TRBV7-2	TRBJ1-3	.
CASQRDREKLFF	TGTGCCTCACAGCGGGACAGGGAAAAACTGTTTTTT	TRBD1	TRBV2	TRBJ1-4	.
CASSLGGGAGGELFF	TGTGCCAGCAGCTTAGGCGGGGGGGCCGGCGGGGAGCTGTTTTTT	TRBD2	TRBV11-3	TRBJ2-2	.
CASSPGLSNQPQHF	TGCGCCAGCAGCCCAGGGCTGAGCAATCAGCCCCAGCATTTT	.	TRBV5-1	TRBJ1-5	.
CATQGTGELFF	TGTGCCACCCAGGGCACCGGGGAGCTGTTTTTT	.	TRBV4-2	TRBJ2-2	medium-sized
CASSATGGSTNEKLFF	TGTGCCAGCTCAGCTACAGGGGGTTCAACTAATGAAAAACTGTTTTTT	TRBD1	TRBV18	TRBJ1-4	.
CASSLARALGNEQFF	TGTGCCAGCAGCTTAGCGAGGGCACTTGGGAATGAGCAGTTCTTC	.	TRBV7-2	TRBJ2-1	.
CASSPPGGSNYGYTF	TGTGCCAGCTCACCACCGGGAGGCAGTAACTATGGCTACACCTTC	.	TRBV18	TRBJ1-2	once
CASSQQGVYTEAFF	TGTGCCAGCTCGCAACAGGGGGTCTACACTGAAGCTTTCTTT	TRBD1	TRBV18	TRBJ1-1	.
CASSPTGGDSPLHF	TGTGCCAGCAGCCCAACAGGGGGAGATTCACCCCTCCACTTT	TRBD1	TRBV27	TRBJ1-6	.